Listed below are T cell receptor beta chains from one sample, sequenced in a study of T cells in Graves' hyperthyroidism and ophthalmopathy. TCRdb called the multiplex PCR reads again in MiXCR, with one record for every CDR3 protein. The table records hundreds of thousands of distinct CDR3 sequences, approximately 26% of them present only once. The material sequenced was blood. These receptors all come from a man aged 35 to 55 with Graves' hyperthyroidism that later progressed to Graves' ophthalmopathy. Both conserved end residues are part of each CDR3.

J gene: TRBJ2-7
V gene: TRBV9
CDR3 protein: CASSAGSYEQHF

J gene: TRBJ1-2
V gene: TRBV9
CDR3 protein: CASSVGRVRGAYTF

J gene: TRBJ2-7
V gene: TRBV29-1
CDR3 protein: CSVLDVVDKQYF

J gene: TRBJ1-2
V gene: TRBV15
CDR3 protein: CATSRDQKPNYGYTF

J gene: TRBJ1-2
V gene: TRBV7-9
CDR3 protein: CASSSQDFIGYTF

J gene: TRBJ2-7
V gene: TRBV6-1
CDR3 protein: CASSPDSGRYYEQYF

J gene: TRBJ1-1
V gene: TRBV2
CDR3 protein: CASSFQGSSTEAFF

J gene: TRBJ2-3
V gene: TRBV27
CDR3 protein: CASSLSGNTDTQYF

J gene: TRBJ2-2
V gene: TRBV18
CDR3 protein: CASSPQQGLTNTGELFF

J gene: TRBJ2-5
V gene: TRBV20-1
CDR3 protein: CSASPTLDQYF

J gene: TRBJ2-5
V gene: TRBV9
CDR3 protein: CASSETPSGGQQTQYF

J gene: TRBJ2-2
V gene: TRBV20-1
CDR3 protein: CSARDPQTGTNTGELFF

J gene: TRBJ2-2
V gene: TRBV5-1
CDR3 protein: CASSLRARSSTGELFF

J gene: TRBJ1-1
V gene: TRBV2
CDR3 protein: CASRLRGSGTEAFF

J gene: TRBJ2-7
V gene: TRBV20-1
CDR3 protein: CSARPRTGEPYEQYF

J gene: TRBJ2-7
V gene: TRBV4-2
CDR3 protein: CASSHPGGGYGQYF

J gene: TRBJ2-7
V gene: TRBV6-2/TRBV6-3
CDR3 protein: CASSPQGLAGVRYF